One and the same sample provided the 3 T cell receptor beta chains below, sequenced in a study of cytomegalovirus exposure and HLA in healthy donors. The PCR employed 60 Vbeta primers together with 13 Jbeta primers. Sequenced by immunoSEQ multiplex PCR; TCRdb stores in-frame clones only, minus some. The top ten clones hold about 4.9% of a sample with approximately 110,000 clones, around 75% of them seen once. The source material was PBMCs. All receptors derive from a man in his sixties in good health and CMV-seropositive.

This clone has a handful of counts. The junction does not match germline at one end; this may be a read error. V gene TRBV5-1 combines with J gene TRBJ2-2; a weak D match, TRBD2 (6 bases). CDR3 size: 14 residues. Per germline, CDR1 SGHRS and CDR2 YFSETQ. The CDR3: CASRGLANTGELFF. The CDR3 DNA is TGCGCCAGCAGGGGGCTAGCGAATACCGGGGAGCTGTTTTTT.

The chain's CDR3 is CASSSTGSNTGELFF. CDR3 in DNA: TGCGCCAGCAGCTCGACAGGTTCGAACACCGGGGAGCTGTTTTTT. The chain joins TRBV5-1 to TRBJ2-2, with D possibly being TRBD1 (6 bases). Between the trimmed V and J ends, which lost 3 bases and 0 bases, there was a span of 9 bases. The CDR3 spans 15 residues. Germline V gives CDR1 SGHRS, CDR2 YFSETQ.

The chain is built from TRBV2 and TRBJ2-2; TRBD2 matches at 12 bases. CDR1 is SNHLY, CDR2 FYNNEI, per germline. This CDR3 spans 19 amino acids. V trimming: 6 bases; J trimming: 6 bases; junction bases outside the gene matches: 17. For the CDR3, the DNA is TGTGCCAGCAGGTCCCTGGTGGCTAGCGGGGGGGCACGAGCCGGGGAGCTGTTTTTT. It codes for CASRSLVASGGARAGELFF.